These 25 T cell receptor beta chains share one sample of origin, sequenced in a study of T cell responses to AZD1222 COVID-19 vaccine. The data were produced by immunoSEQ multiplex PCR, yet TCRdb's version contains in-frame clones alone and is incomplete. Of about 100,000 clones listed, 92% are singletons. The sequencing used peripheral blood, collected on day 0 of AZD1222 vaccination. The origin of the receptors is an adult in good health.

V gene TRBV30 combines with J gene TRBJ2-7, with 7 nucleotides matching TRBD1. CDR3 length: 13 amino acids. With V trimmed by 3 bases and J by 2 bases, 4 bases remained unmatched. Germline V gene data show CDR1 as GTSNPN and CDR2 as SVGIG (reference sequence). CDR3 sequence: CAWRIQGTYEQYF. The CDR3 DNA reads TGTGCCTGGAGGATACAGGGGACCTACGAGCAGTACTTC.

This chain uses TRBV6-2 or TRBV6-3 with TRBJ2-3; D gene ambiguous. The CDR3 covers 14 residues. Germline V CDR1 and CDR2: MNHEY, SVGEGT. The V end lost 0 bases, the J end lost 7 bases, and 11 bases lay between the germline ends. The CDR3, as DNA: TGTGCCAGCAGTTACTCAGGGCTAGGCAATACGCAGTATTTT. This sequence encodes CASSYSGLGNTQYF.

The chain employs TRBV15 and TRBJ2-5; D tentatively fits TRBD1 or TRBD2 (5 bases each). The germline V gene has CDR1 LNHNV and CDR2 YYDKDF (reference sequence). There are 14 residues in the CDR3. V lost 2 bases, J lost 2 bases, and 9 bases lay in between. CDR3 bases: TGTGCCACCAGCAGACTGGGGACGCAAGAGACCCAGTACTTC. This gives the protein CATSRLGTQETQYF.

Concerning this clone: The sample has other DNA sequences that encode this CDR3 too. The chain uses TRBV21-1 and TRBJ2-7; TRBD2, the table's D call, was not compared with the DNA. TRBV21-1 is marked as a pseudogene. This CDR3 contains 15 residues. The CDR3 loop is CASLLTGTSVYEQYF. For the CDR3, the DNA is TGTGCCAGTCTATTAACGGGGACTAGCGTTTACGAGCAGTACTTC.

The chain is built from TRBV4-3 and TRBJ2-1, with 9 nucleotides matching TRBD2. The CDR3 covers 16 residues. After removal of 1 base from V and 7 bases from J, the junction contained 8 bases not matched to a gene. Per germline, CDR1 LGHNA and CDR2 YSLEER. The CDR3 nucleotides are TGCGCCAGCAGCCAAGTCCGGGCTAGCGGGATGAATGAGCAGTTCTTC. It is translated as CASSQVRASGMNEQFF.

In its sample, this clone was seen once. The rearrangement uses TRBV28 and TRBJ1-1; 8 bases agree with TRBD1. The V gene end was trimmed by 5 bases and the J gene end by 3 bases; junction bases not matched to a gene: 8. The CDR3 is made up of 15 amino acids. Germline CDR1 and CDR2: MDHEN and SYDVKM. CDR3 in DNA: TGTGCCAGCAGTCCGACAACAGGGGGTTACACTGAAGCTTTCTTT. It yields the protein CASSPTTGGYTEAFF.

The chain has TRBV2 and TRBJ1-4, with TRBD1 matching 11 bases. The V gene's germline CDR1 is SNHLY and CDR2 FYNNEI. After removal of 5 bases from V and 7 bases from J, the junction contained 3 bases not matched to a gene. The CDR3 extends over 14 amino acids. The CDR3 spells CASSRDRGTEKLFF. The CDR3 DNA reads as TGTGCCAGCAGTCGGGACAGGGGGACTGAAAAACTGTTTTTT. The full variable domain, rest sourced from reference TRBV2 and TRBJ1-4, is EPEVTQTPSHQVTQMGQEVILRCVPISNHLYFYWYRQILGQKVEFLVSFYNNEISEKSEIFDDQFSVERPDGSNFTLKIRSTKLEDSAMYFCASSRDRGTEKLFFGSGTQLSVL.

This chain uses TRBV6-5 with TRBJ1-4; 7 bases fit TRBD1. The CDR3 runs to 14 residues. Germline CDR1 MNHEY, CDR2 SVGAGI. The J segment lost 7 bases and the V segment lost 6 bases, leaving 8 bases of the junction unmatched. CDR3 sequence reads: CASRESRGVEKLFF. In nucleotides, the CDR3 is TGTGCCAGCAGGGAGTCCAGGGGGGTTGAAAAACTGTTTTTT.

V gene TRBV7-3 combines with J gene TRBJ2-3; D is perhaps TRBD1 (6 bases). Trimming cost V 2 bases and J 4 bases, with 10 bases left between them. This CDR3 has 14 amino acids. The germline V gene encodes CDR1 SGHTA and CDR2 FQGTGA. CDR3 amino acids: CASSLGRGADTQYF. The DNA of the CDR3 is TGTGCCAGCAGCTTAGGCAGGGGAGCAGATACGCAGTATTTT.

V usage is TRBV30 and J usage is TRBJ2-5; 8 nucleotides align to TRBD1. Trimming removed 4 bases from V and 4 bases from J; junction bases left unmatched: 11. The CDR3 has 15 residues. In germline, CDR1 is GTSNPN, CDR2 SVGIG (reference sequence). The CDR3 bases are TGTGCCTGGAACTTGCATGGCAGGGGGCGAGAGACCCAGTACTTC. Translation gives CAWNLHGRGRETQYF.

V is TRBV18 and J is TRBJ1-1; 7 nucleotides line up with TRBD1. Per germline, CDR1 KGHSH and CDR2 LQKENI. This CDR3 is 13 amino acids long. Trimming took 6 bases from V and 4 from J; bases not matched to a gene: 5. DNA for the CDR3: TGTGCCAGCTCCCAGACAGGGCTCACTGAAGCTTTCTTT. It translates to CASSQTGLTEAFF.

The chain uses TRBV24-1 and TRBJ2-7; D gene ambiguous. Trimming took 2 bases from V and 6 from J, leaving 7 bases between them. Germline CDR1 KGHDR, CDR2 SFDVKD. CDR3 size: 12 residues. Written as DNA, the CDR3 is TGTGCCACCAGTGATTCCGATGGCGAGCAGTACTTC. It translates to CATSDSDGEQYF.

The V and J genes are TRBV28 and TRBJ1-1; maybe TRBD1 (6 bases). V lost 6 bases to trimming and J lost 0 bases, with 11 bases between them. This CDR3 contains 14 residues. Germline V CDR1 and CDR2: MDHEN, SYDVKM. Written as DNA, the CDR3 is TGTGCCAGCAGCCGGACAGAGCTGAACACTGAAGCTTTCTTT. As protein: CASSRTELNTEAFF.

J is TRBJ1-1 and V is TRBV5-4; D gene uncertain. The germline gives CDR1 SGHNT, CDR2 YYREEE (reference sequence). This CDR3 contains 16 residues. V lost 0 bases, J lost 11 bases, and 23 bases lay in between. The CDR3 bases are TGTGCCAGCAGCTTGGGGCCAGCATCCCGGAGTATTTGGGCTTTCTTT. Protein: CASSLGPASRSIWAFF.

V is TRBV6-6 and J is TRBJ2-2; D unresolved. Germline values: CDR1 MNHNY, CDR2 SVGAGI (reference sequence). CDR3 length: 15 amino acids. V lost 2 bases and J 2 bases, leaving 9 bases between the germline ends. In DNA form, the CDR3 reads TGTGCCAGCAGTTACGCTAGTGTCAACACCGGGGAGCTGTTTTTT. The encoded protein is CASSYASVNTGELFF.

This chain links TRBV18 with TRBJ2-3; D gene uncertain. CDR1 and CDR2 from the germline V gene are KGHSH and LQKENI. V dropped 5 bases and J dropped 2 bases, with 14 bases sitting between them. CDR3 length: 15 amino acids. As DNA, the CDR3 is TGTGCCAGCTCATCTGGACGGCAATCCACAGATACGCAGTATTTT. Protein: CASSSGRQSTDTQYF.

The chain uses TRBV4-3 and TRBJ1-3; 8 nucleotides match TRBD1. This CDR3 has 17 amino acids. J was trimmed by 2 bases and V by 0 bases; bases with no gene match: 6. CDR1 is LGHNA and CDR2 is YSLEER in the germline V gene. The CDR3 here is CASSQDRTGKAGNTIYF. The CDR3 DNA reads TGCGCCAGCAGCCAAGACAGGACAGGGAAAGCTGGAAACACCATATATTTT.

This chain joins TRBV18 and TRBJ2-7; D not resolved. V gave up 2 bases and J gave up 1 base, with 12 bases separating them. The CDR3 is 15 residues long. Germline V lookup: CDR1 KGHSH, CDR2 LQKENI. CDR3 DNA sequence: TGTGCCAGCTCACCAGAACGTTACAGATCCTACGAGCAGTACTTC. Amino acids: CASSPERYRSYEQYF. The full variable domain, completed using reference TRBV18 and TRBJ2-7, is NAGVMQNPRHLVRRRGQEARLRCSPMKGHSHVYWYRQLPEEGLKFMVYLQKENIIDESGMPKERFSAEFPKEGPSILRIQQVVRGDSAAYFCASSPERYRSYEQYFGPGTRLTVT.

The rearrangement links TRBV6-2 or TRBV6-3 to TRBJ2-2; 10 positions agree with TRBD1. The CDR3 sequence is 15 residues long. CDR1 is MNHEY, CDR2 SVGEGT, per germline. Trimming took 6 bases from V and 4 from J; bases not matched to a gene: 5. The CDR3 is CASSRTGGLTGELFF. CDR3 coding DNA: TGTGCCAGCAGCCGGACAGGGGGACTCACCGGGGAGCTGTTTTTT.

The CDR3 sequence is CASSFRVIYEQYF. The CDR3 region has the DNA TGTGCCAGCAGTTTTCGGGTGATATACGAGCAGTACTTC. The chain carries TRBV12-3 or TRBV12-4 and TRBJ2-7; D remains unclear. This CDR3 spans 13 amino acids. V lost 3 bases to trimming and J lost 4 bases, with 10 bases between them.

A word on this clone: This same CDR3 is encoded by further DNA sequences in the sample. The rearrangement joins TRBV5-1 to TRBJ1-5; 10 bases agree with TRBD1. Germline trimming cut 2 bases from V and 6 bases from J; bases unmatched to any gene: 2. Germline CDR1 is SGHRS and CDR2 is YFSETQ. This CDR3 is built from 14 residues. CDR3 bases: TGCGCCAGCAGCTTAGGACAGGGGGGTCAGCCCCAGCATTTT. Protein sequence: CASSLGQGGQPQHF.

CDR3 sequence: CATSAHANQPQHF. CDR3 coding DNA: TGTGCCACCTCAGCACACGCCAATCAGCCCCAGCATTTT. V and J are TRBV27 and TRBJ1-5; D not resolved. Germline V CDR1 and CDR2: MNHEY, SMNVEV (reference sequence). V was trimmed by 10 bases and J by 3 bases, leaving 13 bases between them. The CDR3 runs to 13 residues.

V and J are TRBV28 and TRBJ1-5; D gene ambiguous. Germline V gene data show CDR1 as MDHEN and CDR2 as SYDVKM. The V gene lost 3 bases and the J gene lost 3 bases, with 12 bases spanning the gap. The CDR3 contains 15 residues. The CDR3 is CASSFSAVLNQPQHF. For the CDR3, the DNA is TGTGCCAGCAGTTTTTCCGCTGTCCTCAATCAGCCCCAGCATTTT.

The CDR3 DNA follows: TGTGCCAGCAGCCCCTACAATGAGCAGTTCTTC. Protein sequence: CASSPYNEQFF. The V call is TRBV11-2, the J call TRBJ2-1, with no clear D. Germline CDR1 SGHAT, CDR2 FQNNGV. The CDR3 is 11 residues long. V lost 5 bases and J 2 bases, leaving 1 base between the germline ends.

The rearrangement joins TRBV9 to TRBJ2-3; D assignment may be TRBD1 or TRBD2 (5 bases each). The CDR3 contains 16 residues. Germline CDR1 and CDR2: SGDLS and YYNGEE. Trimming left V 1 base short and J 3 bases short, with 15 bases between. Here the CDR3 DNA reads TGTGCCAGCAGCGTATTCGCCAGGGACCAGACAGATACGCAGTATTTT. This gives the protein CASSVFARDQTDTQYF.